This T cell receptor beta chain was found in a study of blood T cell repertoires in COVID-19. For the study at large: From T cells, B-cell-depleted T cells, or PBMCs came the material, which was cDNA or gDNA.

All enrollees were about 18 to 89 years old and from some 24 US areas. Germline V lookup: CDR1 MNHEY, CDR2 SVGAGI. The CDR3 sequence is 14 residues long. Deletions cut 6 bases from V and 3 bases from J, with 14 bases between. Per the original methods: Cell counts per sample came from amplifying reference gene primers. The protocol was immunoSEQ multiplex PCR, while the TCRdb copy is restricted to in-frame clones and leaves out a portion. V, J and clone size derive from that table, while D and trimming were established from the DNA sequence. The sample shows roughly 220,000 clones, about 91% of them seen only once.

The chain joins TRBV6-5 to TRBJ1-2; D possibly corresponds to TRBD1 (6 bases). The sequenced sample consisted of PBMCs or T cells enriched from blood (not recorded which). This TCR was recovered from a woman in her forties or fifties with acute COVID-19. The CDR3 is CASRQGQRDYGYTF. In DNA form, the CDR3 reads TGTGCCAGCAGACAGGGTCAAAGGGACTATGGCTACACCTTC.